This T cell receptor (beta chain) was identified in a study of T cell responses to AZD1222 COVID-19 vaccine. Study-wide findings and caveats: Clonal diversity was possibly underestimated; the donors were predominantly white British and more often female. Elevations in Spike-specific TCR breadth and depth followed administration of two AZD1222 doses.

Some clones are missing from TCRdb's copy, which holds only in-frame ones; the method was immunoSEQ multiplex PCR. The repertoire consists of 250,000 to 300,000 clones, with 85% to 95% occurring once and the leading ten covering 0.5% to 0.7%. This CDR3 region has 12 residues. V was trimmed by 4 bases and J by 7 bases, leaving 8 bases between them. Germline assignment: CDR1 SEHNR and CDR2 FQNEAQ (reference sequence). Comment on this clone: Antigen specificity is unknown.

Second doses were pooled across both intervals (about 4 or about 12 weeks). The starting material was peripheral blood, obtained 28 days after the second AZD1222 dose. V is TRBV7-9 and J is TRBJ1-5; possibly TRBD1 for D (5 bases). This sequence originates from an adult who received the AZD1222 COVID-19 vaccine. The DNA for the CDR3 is TGTGCCAGCAGCTCCCGGGGGCAGCCCCAGCATTTT. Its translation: CASSSRGQPQHF.